The present TCR beta chain was sequenced within a study of blood T cell repertoires in COVID-19. Deletions cut 8 bases from V and 5 bases from J, with 21 bases between. Germline V CDR1 and CDR2: ENHRY, SYGVKD. The CDR3 totals 16 residues. Measured with immunoSEQ multiplex PCR; TCRdb has only the in-frame clones, and not every one. The repertoire includes about 250,000 clones, approximately 90% of them detected once, and approximately 9.5% sits in the top ten. This TCR derives from a middle-aged man who had recovered from COVID-19. Source material: PBMCs or T cells enriched from blood (not recorded which). The V gene is TRBV10-3, the J gene TRBJ2-2, with D perhaps TRBD2 (5 bases). CDR3 region: CAIRFSEEAGTGELFF. In DNA form, the CDR3 reads TGTGCCATCCGATTCTCCGAGGAGGCAGGTACCGGGGAGCTGTTTTTT.